One and the same sample provided the 9 T cell receptor beta chains below, sequenced in a study of cytomegalovirus exposure and HLA in healthy donors. Profiled with immunoSEQ multiplex PCR; TCRdb holds only in-frame clones, not every one. The sample has about 200,000 clones; around 80% are singletons. The specimen was PBMCs. These receptor sequences come from a woman in her twenties or thirties in good health and CMV-seronegative.

Only one count was recorded for this clone. The chain is built from TRBV4-1 and TRBJ1-3; 12 bases fit TRBD1. The trim removed 4 bases at V and 1 base at J, leaving 11 bases unmatched. This CDR3 comprises 19 residues. Germline loops: CDR1 MGHRA, CDR2 YSYEKL. The CDR3 nucleotides are TGCGCCAGCAGCCGCTTAGGGGACAGGGGGCATAGGTCTGGAAACACCATATATTTT. As protein: CASSRLGDRGHRSGNTIYF.

V gene TRBV27 combines with J gene TRBJ2-1; 11 bases are shared with TRBD2. Germline CDR1 and CDR2: MNHEY and SMNVEV (reference sequence). V shed 5 bases, J shed 4 bases, and the junction held 13 bases outside the gene matches. This CDR3 region has 18 residues. CDR3 DNA: TGTGCCAGCAGTGGGGGGCAGGCGGGACTAGCGGATTACAATGAGCAGTTCTTC. Amino acids: CASSGGQAGLADYNEQFF.

The chain recombines TRBV7-9 with TRBJ1-3, with no clear D. The CDR3 sequence is 14 residues long. CDR1 and CDR2 from the germline V gene are SEHNR and FQNEAQ (reference sequence). The ends were cut back, 4 bases at V and 4 bases at J, with 11 bases in the middle. CDR3 sequence: CASSSPRRGNTIYF. In DNA, the CDR3 is TGTGCCAGCAGCTCACCAAGGCGGGGAAACACCATATATTTT.

This sequence joins TRBV19 and TRBJ2-7; TRBD2 matches 7 bases. The CDR3 is 13 amino acids. The germline gives CDR1 LNHDA, CDR2 SQIVND (reference sequence). The V segment lost 8 bases and the J segment 3 bases; nucleotides outside the gene matches: 7. This chain's CDR3 is CASALAVGYEQYF. In nucleotides, the CDR3 is TGTGCCAGTGCCCTAGCGGTAGGCTACGAGCAGTACTTC.

The rearrangement links TRBV5-1 to TRBJ1-5; D gene uncertain. V dropped 4 bases and J dropped 1 base, with 9 bases sitting between them. The CDR3 has 14 amino acids. The V gene's germline CDR1 is SGHRS and CDR2 YFSETQ. The CDR3 DNA reads TGCGCCAGCAGCCTATCCGGGAGCAATCAGCCCCAGCATTTT. Translating gives CASSLSGSNQPQHF.

The V gene is TRBV18, the J gene TRBJ1-3; TRBD1 might be the D (5 bases). Germline CDR1 and CDR2: KGHSH and LQKENI. V dropped 0 bases and J dropped 5 bases, with 11 bases sitting between them. CDR3 length equals 15 residues. The CDR3 region is CASSPPTTVRNTIYF. The CDR3 DNA sequence: TGTGCCAGCTCACCACCGACGACAGTTAGAAACACCATATATTTT.

The V call is TRBV5-1, the J call TRBJ2-3; 12 bases agree with TRBD2. Trimming at V came to 4 bases and at J to 0 bases, leaving 0 bases not matched to a gene. This CDR3 is 15 amino acids long. Per germline, CDR1 SGHRS and CDR2 YFSETQ. The CDR3 loop reads CASSTSGGSTDTQYF. The CDR3 bases are TGCGCCAGCAGCACTAGCGGGGGGAGCACAGATACGCAGTATTTT.

The count of this clone is one. The chain uses TRBV4-1 and TRBJ1-4; 7 nucleotides line up with TRBD1. V lost 4 bases and J lost 2; bases outside the gene matches: 4. Germline CDR1 reads MGHRA; CDR2 reads YSYEKL. This CDR3 contains 15 residues. The CDR3 DNA sequence: TGCGCCAGCAGCCTCGAGGGGGCGACTAATGAAAAACTGTTTTTT. Its translation is CASSLEGATNEKLFF.

On this clone itself: This sample includes further DNA sequences coding for the same CDR3. The chain couples TRBV30 to TRBJ1-1, with D hard to call. The length of the CDR3 is 12 residues. Germline values: CDR1 GTSNPN, CDR2 SVGIG (reference sequence). V shed 1 base and J shed 5 bases, with 8 bases lying between them. In DNA form, the CDR3 reads TGTGCCTGGAGTGGGGAGGGAACTGAAGCTTTCTTT. The encoded protein is CAWSGEGTEAFF.